This T cell receptor (beta chain) was found in a study of T cell responses to AZD1222 COVID-19 vaccine. Study outcomes and limitations: It was only after the peak T cell response that any repertoires were sampled.

Remarks on this clone: Its specificity is not known.

V was cut by 5 bases and J by 8 bases, with 6 bases left in between. This CDR3 is 11 amino acids long. Germline CDR1 SGHTA, CDR2 FQGNSA. Repertoires were generated with immunoSEQ multiplex PCR, while TCRdb's copy carries only in-frame clones and drops some. Of about 160,000 clones listed, roughly 90% are singletons. Here the sequenced sample was peripheral blood, taken on day 0 of AZD1222 vaccination. The J gene is TRBJ2-2, the V gene TRBV7-2; a possible D gene is TRBD2 (5 bases). This TCR came from an adult in good health. The CDR3 DNA reads TGTGCCAGCAGCCAGCGGGGGGAGCTGTTTTTT. Translating it yields CASSQRGELFF.